This TCR beta chain originates from a study of blood T cells in healthy people across ages. Alongside a J-beta primer mix, a sample-barcoded 5' primer served in a second PCR lasting roughly 6 to 11 cycles. CDR3-containing paired-end reads numbered at least 3 million in each sample. TCRdb re-called the 5' RACE reads with MiXCR, one entry per CDR3 protein. In the table there are about 570,000 distinct CDR3 sequences, 25% to 30% of which are singletons. Study-wide findings and caveats: Older age went with lower TCR beta diversity per million T cells, in a roughly linear way. Relative to aged donors, long-lived donors carried more naive CD4+ cells and displayed higher diversity.

Comment on this clonotype: The antigen is undetermined.

The sample comprised blood. The TCR sequence derives from a woman aged 70-85 years in good health.

The CDR3 DNA is TGCAGTGCTAATGCGGGGGGCCACTCCTACAATGAGCAGTTCTTC. It is translated as CSANAGGHSYNEQFF. This chain joins TRBV20-1 and TRBJ2-1, with 8 bases lining up with TRBD2. Trimming cost V 4 bases and J 0 bases; bases outside gene matches: 5. Germline V gene lookup returns CDR1 DFQATT and CDR2 SNEGSKA (reference sequence). The CDR3 has 15 amino acids.